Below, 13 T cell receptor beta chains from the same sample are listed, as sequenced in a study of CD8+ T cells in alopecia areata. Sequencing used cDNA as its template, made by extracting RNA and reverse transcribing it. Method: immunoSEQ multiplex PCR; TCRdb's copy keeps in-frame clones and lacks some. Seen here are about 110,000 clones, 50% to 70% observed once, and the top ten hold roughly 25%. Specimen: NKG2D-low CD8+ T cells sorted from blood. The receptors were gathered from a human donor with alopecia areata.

For the CDR3, the DNA is TGTGCCAACATCCCAGAGGGGTACTATGGCTACACCTTC. This codes for CANIPEGYYGYTF. V and J are TRBV7-2 and TRBJ1-2; maybe TRBD1 (5 bases). The V end lost 10 bases, the J end lost 3 bases, and 15 bases lay between the germline ends. CDR1 is SGHTA and CDR2 is FQGNSA in the germline V gene. The CDR3 has 13 amino acids.

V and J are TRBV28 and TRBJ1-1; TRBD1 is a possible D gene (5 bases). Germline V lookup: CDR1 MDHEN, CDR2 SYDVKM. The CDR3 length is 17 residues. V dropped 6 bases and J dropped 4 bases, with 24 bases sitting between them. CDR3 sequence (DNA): TGTGCCAGCAGCCCCACCCTTGGTGCAGGGTTGGGCACTGAAGCTTTCTTT. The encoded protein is CASSPTLGAGLGTEAFF.

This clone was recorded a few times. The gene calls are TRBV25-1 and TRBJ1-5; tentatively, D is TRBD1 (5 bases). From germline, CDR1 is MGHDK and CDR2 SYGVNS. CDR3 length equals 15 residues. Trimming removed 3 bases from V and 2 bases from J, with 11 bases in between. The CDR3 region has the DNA TGTGCCAGCAGTGATGGGGGTAGTGGCAATCAGCCCCAGCATTTT. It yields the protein CASSDGGSGNQPQHF.

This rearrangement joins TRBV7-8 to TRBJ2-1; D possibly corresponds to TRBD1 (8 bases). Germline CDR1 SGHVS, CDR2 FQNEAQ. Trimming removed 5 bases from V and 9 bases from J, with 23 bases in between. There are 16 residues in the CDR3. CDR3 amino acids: CASSVDREGYNGEQFF. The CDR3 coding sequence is TGTGCCAGCAGCGTGGACAGGGAGGGATACAATGGTGAGCAGTTCTTC.

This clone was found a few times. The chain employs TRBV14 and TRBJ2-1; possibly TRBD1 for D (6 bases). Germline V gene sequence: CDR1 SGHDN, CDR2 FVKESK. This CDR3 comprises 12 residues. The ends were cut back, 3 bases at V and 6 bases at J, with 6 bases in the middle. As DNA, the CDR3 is TGTGCCAGCAGCCACAGGGGCAATGAGCAGTTCTTC. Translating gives CASSHRGNEQFF.

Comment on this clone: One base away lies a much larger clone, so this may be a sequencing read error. The CDR3 spells CASSATDTQYF. CDR3 DNA sequence: TGTGCCAGCAGTGCCACAGATACGCAGTATTTT. The chain recombines TRBV27 with TRBJ2-3; D gene uncertain. The V gene's germline CDR1 is MNHEY and CDR2 SMNVEV (reference sequence). With 5 bases removed from V and 2 bases from J, the gap between germline ends came to 2 bases. The CDR3 totals 11 residues.

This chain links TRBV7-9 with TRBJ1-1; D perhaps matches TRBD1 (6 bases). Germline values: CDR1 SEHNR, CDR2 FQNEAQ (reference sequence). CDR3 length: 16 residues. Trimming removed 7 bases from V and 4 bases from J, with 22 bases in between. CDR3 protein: CASTLARSGGGTEAFF. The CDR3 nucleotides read TGTGCCAGCACCCTAGCCCGGTCGGGGGGCGGCACTGAAGCTTTCTTT.

CDR3 protein: CASSEGQFNQPQHF. CDR3 in DNA: TGTGCCAGCAGTGAGGGACAATTCAATCAGCCCCAGCATTTT. The J gene is TRBJ1-5, the V gene TRBV28; a possible D gene is TRBD1 (6 bases). The ends were cut back, 5 bases at V and 3 bases at J, with 11 bases in the middle. From germline, CDR1 is MDHEN and CDR2 SYDVKM. This CDR3 spans 14 amino acids.

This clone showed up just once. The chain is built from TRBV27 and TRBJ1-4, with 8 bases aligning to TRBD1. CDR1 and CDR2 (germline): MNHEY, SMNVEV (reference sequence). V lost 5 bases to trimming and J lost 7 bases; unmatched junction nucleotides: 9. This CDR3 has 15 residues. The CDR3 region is CASSASDRVVEKLFF. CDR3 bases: TGTGCCAGCAGTGCATCGGACAGGGTGGTTGAAAAACTGTTTTTT.

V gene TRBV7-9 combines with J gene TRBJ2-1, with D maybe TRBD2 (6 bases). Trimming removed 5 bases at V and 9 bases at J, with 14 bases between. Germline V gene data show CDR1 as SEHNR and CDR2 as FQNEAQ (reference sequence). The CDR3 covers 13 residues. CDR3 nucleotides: TGTGCCAGCAGCCCGCCGGCGGGATTTGAGCAGTTCTTC. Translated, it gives CASSPPAGFEQFF.

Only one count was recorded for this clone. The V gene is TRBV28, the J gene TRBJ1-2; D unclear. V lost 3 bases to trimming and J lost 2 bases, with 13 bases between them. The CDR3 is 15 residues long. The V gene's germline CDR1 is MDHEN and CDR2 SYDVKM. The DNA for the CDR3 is TGTGCCAGCAGTTTCTTGAGGGAAATCAACTATGGCTACACCTTC. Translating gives CASSFLREINYGYTF.

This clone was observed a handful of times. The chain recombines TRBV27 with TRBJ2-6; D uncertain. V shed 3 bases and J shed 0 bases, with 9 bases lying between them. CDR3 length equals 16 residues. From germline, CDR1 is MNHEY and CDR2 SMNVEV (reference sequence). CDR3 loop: CASSLISSSGANVLTF. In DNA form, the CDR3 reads TGTGCCAGCAGTTTGATAAGTTCCTCTGGGGCCAACGTCCTGACTTTC.

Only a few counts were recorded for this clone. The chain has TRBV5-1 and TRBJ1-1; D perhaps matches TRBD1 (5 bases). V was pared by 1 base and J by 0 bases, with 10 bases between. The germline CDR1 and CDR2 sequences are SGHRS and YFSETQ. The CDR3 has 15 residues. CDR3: CASSLTGTVNTEAFF. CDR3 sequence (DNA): TGCGCCAGCAGCTTGACTGGGACGGTGAACACTGAAGCTTTCTTT.